A selection of T cell receptor beta chains follows, all from one sample in a study of T cell repertoires in cytomegalovirus infection. TCRdb ran MiXCR on the reads and lists one entry per CDR3 protein. The sample comprises 150,000 to 160,000 distinct CDR3 sequences, 23% of which are singletons, and approximately 11% rests with the top ten. Material: PBMCs. The receptor set was obtained from a human donor in good health (CMV status not recorded). Some clones in this sample may be carry-over from other donors' samples. Each CDR3 is given with its conserved first and last residue. Each record gives: V gene, D gene, CDR3 protein. D genes are given only for firm matches.

V gene: TRBV7-3
D gene: NA
CDR3 protein: CASSSRRDGEAFF

V gene: TRBV7-9
D gene: NA
CDR3 protein: CASSLADSNTGELFF

V gene: TRBV5-6
D gene: NA
CDR3 protein: CASSYGDTIYF

V gene: TRBV28
D gene: NA
CDR3 protein: CASSETGTSTDTQYF

V gene: TRBV5-6
D gene: NA
CDR3 protein: CASSLYSGFDTEAFF

V gene: TRBV11-2
D gene: TRBD2
CDR3 protein: CASSSPGTRWSYEQYF

V gene: TRBV28
D gene: TRBD1
CDR3 protein: CASSLTGGEGSPLHF

V gene: TRBV7-6
D gene: TRBD1
CDR3 protein: CASSWGPGQGYEQYF

V gene: TRBV19
D gene: TRBD2
CDR3 protein: CASSILGGSYEQYF

V gene: TRBV29-1
D gene: TRBD1
CDR3 protein: CSVSGTGSEKLFF

V gene: TRBV3-1
D gene: NA
CDR3 protein: CASRGPGRVYGYTF

V gene: TRBV15
D gene: NA
CDR3 protein: CATSGGLDYEQYF

V gene: TRBV28
D gene: NA
CDR3 protein: CASIEAGNTEAFF

V gene: TRBV7-9
D gene: NA
CDR3 protein: CASSSQGAGSYEQYF

V gene: TRBV7-3
D gene: NA
CDR3 protein: CASSLPPDAEQYF

V gene: TRBV7-2
D gene: NA
CDR3 protein: CASGGGTDYEQYF

V gene: TRBV25-1
D gene: NA
CDR3 protein: CASCDINSYEQYF

V gene: TRBV11-3
D gene: NA
CDR3 protein: CASRGLGQGKNIQYF

V gene: TRBV2
D gene: TRBD1
CDR3 protein: CASSGDRLDQPQHF

V gene: TRBV7-3
D gene: TRBD2
CDR3 protein: CASSGGGATDTQYF

V gene: TRBV7-3
D gene: NA
CDR3 protein: CASSLTPSRVVTDTQYF

V gene: TRBV12-3/TRBV12-4
D gene: NA
CDR3 protein: CASSLRRITTEAFF